One and the same sample provided the 12 T cell receptor beta chains below, sequenced in a study of cytomegalovirus exposure and HLA in healthy donors. The primer mix had 60 Vbeta and 13 Jbeta primers. The protocol was immunoSEQ multiplex PCR, while the TCRdb copy is restricted to in-frame clones and leaves out a portion. The sample has 95,000 to 100,000 clones; approximately 85% are singletons. Material for sequencing was PBMCs. The receptors originated from a man aged 25 to 40 in good health and CMV-seronegative.

The rearrangement uses TRBV5-4 and TRBJ2-7; D may be TRBD2 (8 bases). The V and J ends lost 3 bases and 1 base respectively, with 17 bases between them. This CDR3 has 16 amino acids. Germline CDR1 and CDR2: SGHNT and YYREEE (reference sequence). The CDR3 DNA is TGTGCCAGCAGCTCGGGAGGGGGCGGGGGTTCCTACGAGCAGTACTTC. Amino acid sequence: CASSSGGGGGSYEQYF.

This CDR3 reads CASSLGGADTQYF. In DNA form, the CDR3 reads TGCGCCAGCAGCCTGGGGGGGGCAGATACGCAGTATTTT. This chain connects TRBV5-1 to TRBJ2-3; 7 positions match TRBD2. V lost 4 bases, J lost 4 bases, and 3 bases stayed unmatched. Germline lookup yields CDR1 SGHRS and CDR2 YFSETQ. The CDR3 runs 13 residues. Full variable domain (outside the CDR3, taken from reference TRBV5-1 and TRBJ2-3): KAGVTQTPRYLIKTRGQQVTLSCSPISGHRSVSWYQQTPGQGLQFLFEYFSETQRNKGNFPGRFSGRQFSNSRSEMNVSTLELGDSALYLCASSLGGADTQYFGPGTRLTVL.

This clone showed up just once. The chain combines TRBV7-2 with TRBJ2-7; TRBD2 aligns across 7 bases. The trim removed 5 bases at V and 3 bases at J, leaving 7 bases unmatched. The CDR3 is 14 residues long. Germline assignment: CDR1 SGHTA and CDR2 FQGNSA. The CDR3 reads CASSPLAGLYEQYF. The CDR3 DNA reads TGTGCCAGCAGCCCCTTAGCGGGCCTCTACGAGCAGTACTTC.

This clone was observed once. The chain carries TRBV10-3 and TRBJ1-4; no reliable D call. Germline V gives CDR1 ENHRY, CDR2 SYGVKD. This CDR3 contains 18 residues. The ends were cut back, 0 bases at V and 5 bases at J, with 19 bases in the middle. CDR3 protein: CAISESDIVAPWNEKLFF. In nucleotides, the CDR3 is TGTGCCATCAGTGAGTCTGACATTGTGGCCCCCTGGAATGAAAAACTGTTTTTT.

The chain carries TRBV27 and TRBJ2-2; TRBD2 might be the D (6 bases). The CDR3 is 15 residues long. V was shortened by 5 bases and J by 4 bases, with 14 bases between the two germline ends. CDR1 and CDR2 (germline): MNHEY, SMNVEV (reference sequence). The CDR3, as DNA: TGTGCCAGCAGTCCTATCGGGGGAGCCACCGGGGAGCTGTTTTTT. It encodes CASSPIGGATGELFF.

The chain is built from TRBV2 and TRBJ1-5; 8 positions agree with TRBD1. CDR1 and CDR2 (germline): SNHLY, FYNNEI. The CDR3 is made up of 15 amino acids. V lost 7 bases to trimming and J lost 0 bases; unmatched junction nucleotides: 5. Here the CDR3 DNA reads TGTGCCAGCACTCTCGACAGGGGTAGCAATCAGCCCCAGCATTTT. This codes for CASTLDRGSNQPQHF.

The chain carries TRBV27 and TRBJ2-7, with D possibly TRBD2 on 5 matching bases. V gave up 3 bases and J gave up 2 bases, with 14 bases separating them. This CDR3 comprises 15 residues. Germline lookup yields CDR1 MNHEY and CDR2 SMNVEV (reference sequence). The DNA of the CDR3 is TGTGCCAGCAGTTTCGTAGTTGGAGGTGCCTACGAGCAGTACTTC. It encodes CASSFVVGGAYEQYF.

This clone was observed a handful of times. This chain links TRBV27 with TRBJ2-3, with a weak D call TRBD2 (6 bases). V was trimmed by 3 bases and J by 3 bases, leaving 7 bases between them. The CDR3 runs to 13 residues. CDR1 and CDR2 (germline): MNHEY, SMNVEV (reference sequence). For the CDR3, the DNA is TGTGCCAGCAGTTTTCGGGGGACAGATACGCAGTATTTT. Its protein product is CASSFRGTDTQYF.

The V and J genes are TRBV4-1 and TRBJ1-2, with a possible D match to TRBD1 (5 bases). Between the trimmed V and J ends, which lost 5 bases and 1 base, there was a span of 8 bases. Germline V gene sequence: CDR1 MGHRA, CDR2 YSYEKL. CDR3 length equals 13 residues. The CDR3 region has the DNA TGCGCCAGCAGCGCGGGACTTAACTATGGCTACACCTTC. This sequence encodes CASSAGLNYGYTF.

This clone occurred a few times. The rearrangement uses TRBV9 and TRBJ2-3, with 13 nucleotides matching TRBD2. The CDR3 runs 15 residues. The V and J ends lost 2 bases and 6 bases, in that order; junction bases with no gene match: 3. CDR1 and CDR2 (germline): SGDLS, YYNGEE. The CDR3 coding sequence is TGTGCCAGCAGCGTCGGACTAGCGGGAGTCGATACGCAGTATTTT. Translated: CASSVGLAGVDTQYF.

The chain has TRBV5-1 and TRBJ1-2; 7 bases are shared with TRBD1. The V gene's germline CDR1 is SGHRS and CDR2 YFSETQ. The CDR3 runs 14 residues. V was clipped by 0 bases and J by 7 bases; unmatched bases: 6. The CDR3 is CASSLERGRGGYTF. For the CDR3, the DNA is TGCGCCAGCAGCTTGGAAAGGGGGCGAGGTGGCTACACCTTC.

V usage is TRBV7-8 and J usage is TRBJ2-3; TRBD2 might be the D (5 bases). Trimming removed 5 bases at V and 6 bases at J, with 15 bases between. The CDR3 totals 14 residues. From germline, CDR1 is SGHVS and CDR2 FQNEAQ. The CDR3 reads CASSQPPRTDTQYF. CDR3 DNA: TGTGCCAGCAGCCAACCTCCCCGGACTGATACGCAGTATTTT.